This T cell receptor (beta chain) derives from a study of T-cell memory formation after mild COVID-19. As for the study in general: TCR clusters largely stayed donor specific. Findings and caveats of the study: Unconfirmed was the SARS-CoV-2 specificity of second-wave clones that peaked on day 37.

On this clonotype: What it binds is unknown.

TCR alpha and TCR beta cDNA libraries with sample barcodes and UMIs came from 5'RACE using constant-segment primers. TCRdb reanalysed the 5' RACE reads using MiXCR and keeps one entry per CDR3 protein. This table holds about 430,000 distinct CDR3 sequences, 20% to 25% found once. CDR1 is DFQATT and CDR2 is SNEGSKA in the germline V gene (reference sequence). V was clipped by 0 bases and J by 5 bases, with 4 bases between them. The CDR3 is 11 amino acids. The sequence was collected from an adult woman who had mild COVID-19 (a few samples of this study predate the infection). Cell type and time point are not known. Sequencing used PBMCs or a T cell subset sorted from them (not recorded which). V usage is TRBV20-1 and J usage is TRBJ1-2; the D is unclear. CDR3: CSARDGYGYTF. The CDR3 coding sequence is TGCAGTGCTAGAGACGGTTATGGCTACACCTTC.